The present T cell receptor beta chain was sequenced within a study of vaccination and CD4 T cells after COVID-19. Study-level information: Timing of post-vaccine sample collection was a median 72 days after dose two, with a range of 14 to 241. Study findings and constraints: The appearance of a median 86.3% of reactive clones in convalescent patients occurred only post-vaccination. Median SARS-CoV-2-reactive clonotype numbers went from 21 to 38; this increase was not significant.

Points on this clonotype: Its antigen remains unknown.

The Oncomine TCR Beta short-read assay was what sequenced the DNA obtained from cultured CD4+ T cells. One entry per CDR3 protein results from TCRdb running MiXCR on the PCR reads. The table records over 15,000 distinct CDR3 sequences, roughly 57% of them present only once. Sample treatment: approximately nine-day PBMC culture with coronavirus spike peptide pools or control peptides (ViraFEST assay). First, ViraFEST expanded antigen-specific T cells with peptide pools, and next it sequenced the TCRs. This TCR was sampled from a human donor who had recovered from COVID-19. Sequenced material: CD4+ T cells from blood, cultured in vitro.

The CDR3 protein is CASSRDRGYEQYF. CDR3 DNA sequence: TGCGCCAGCAGCCGGGACAGAGGTTACGAGCAGTACTTC. J is TRBJ2-7 and V is TRBV10-1, with 7 bases fitting TRBD1. Losses at the gene ends were 6 bases for V and 4 bases for J; bases not matched to a gene: 6. Germline CDR1 WNHNN, CDR2 SYGVQD (reference sequence). This CDR3 is built from 13 residues.